These 28 T cell receptor beta chains came from one sample sequenced in a study of OX40 agonist ivuxolimab in advanced cancers. Profiled with immunoSEQ multiplex PCR; TCRdb holds only in-frame clones, not every one. The sample gives fewer than 90,000 clones, around 87% of which show up once; about 2.6% is in the top ten. The sequenced sample was CD4+ or CD8+ T cells sorted from blood, obtained in a trial of the OX40 agonist ivuxolimab. Every receptor here comes from an adult with an advanced solid tumor such as melanoma, head and neck, liver or kidney cancer.

This chain links TRBV19 with TRBJ1-4; the D is unclear. V was trimmed by 6 bases and J by 8 bases, leaving 13 bases between them. The CDR3 consists of 13 residues. In germline, CDR1 is LNHDA, CDR2 SQIVND (reference sequence). The CDR3 region is CASSLPGGEKLFF. The CDR3 DNA sequence: TGTGCCAGTAGCCTTCCGGGTGGCGAAAAACTGTTTTTT.

This clone was seen once. J is TRBJ2-1 and V is TRBV5-1, with TRBD1 as a possible D gene (6 bases). V was shortened by 0 bases and J by 1 base, with 8 bases between the two germline ends. The CDR3 extends over 15 amino acids. Germline loops: CDR1 SGHRS, CDR2 YFSETQ. The CDR3 protein is CASSLEGGSYNEQFF. CDR3 nucleotide sequence: TGCGCCAGCAGCTTGGAAGGGGGTTCCTACAATGAGCAGTTCTTC.

The V call is TRBV2, the J call TRBJ1-1; TRBD1 agrees at 10 bases. The CDR3 extends over 16 amino acids. Per the germline V gene, CDR1 is SNHLY and CDR2 is FYNNEI. V lost 6 bases, J lost 1 base, and 8 bases stayed unmatched. In DNA form, the CDR3 reads TGTGCCAGCAGGGTCGGGACAGGGGTTCGGAACACTGAAGCTTTCTTT. This codes for CASRVGTGVRNTEAFF.

The CDR3 bases are TGCAGCGTTGGCATGACGGGGGGGACTGAAGCTTTCTTT. It codes for CSVGMTGGTEAFF. The chain employs TRBV29-1 and TRBJ1-1; D possibly corresponds to TRBD1 (5 bases). CDR3 length: 13 amino acids. Germline values: CDR1 SQVTM, CDR2 ANQGSEA. V gave up 4 bases and J gave up 5 bases, with 14 bases separating them. The complete variable domain, with remaining parts taken from reference TRBV29-1 and TRBJ1-1, reads SAVISQKPSRDICQRGTSLTIQCQVDSQVTMMFWYRQQPGQSLTLIATANQGSEATYESGFVIDKFPISRPNLTFSTLTVSNMSPEDSSIYLCSVGMTGGTEAFFGQGTRLTVV.

The V call is TRBV5-1, the J call TRBJ1-6; unclear D gene. Germline CDR1 SGHRS, CDR2 YFSETQ. CDR3 length: 15 residues. V was shortened by 0 bases and J by 6 bases, with 10 bases between the two germline ends. This CDR3 reads CASSLAAGSNSPLHF. Written as DNA, the CDR3 is TGCGCCAGCAGCTTGGCCGCCGGCTCTAATTCACCCCTCCACTTT.

V and J are TRBV28 and TRBJ2-1, with D perhaps TRBD1 or TRBD2 (6 bases each). From germline, CDR1 is MDHEN and CDR2 SYDVKM. The CDR3 spans 16 residues. V was clipped by 4 bases and J by 8 bases, with 21 bases between them. The CDR3 DNA is TGTGCCAGCAGTTCCCCCGGGACAAGGTCGGGGGATGAGCAGTTCTTC. Its translation: CASSSPGTRSGDEQFF. Based on the CDR3 plus reference TRBV28 and TRBJ2-1, the full variable domain is DVKVTQSSRYLVKRTGEKVFLECVQDMDHENMFWYRQDPGLGLRLIYFSYDVKMKEKGDIPEGYSVSREKKERFSLILESASTNQTSMYLCASSSPGTRSGDEQFFGPGTRLTVL.

The chain carries TRBV5-1 and TRBJ1-6, with TRBD1 as a possible D gene (6 bases). Germline-derived CDR1 and CDR2 are SGHRS and YFSETQ. The CDR3 loop spans 15 amino acids. The ends were cut back, 4 bases at V and 8 bases at J, with 16 bases in the middle. CDR3 in amino acids: CASSREGVTDSPLHF. DNA of the CDR3: TGCGCCAGCAGCCGGGAGGGGGTGACGGATTCACCCCTCCACTTT. Variable domain in full (rest from reference TRBV5-1 and TRBJ1-6): KAGVTQTPRYLIKTRGQQVTLSCSPISGHRSVSWYQQTPGQGLQFLFEYFSETQRNKGNFPGRFSGRQFSNSRSEMNVSTLELGDSALYLCASSREGVTDSPLHFGNGTRLTVT.

This clone was seen a handful of times. CDR3 nucleotide sequence: TGTGCCAGCAGAACCGGGACTAGTGCCGGGGAGCTGTTTTTT. It yields the protein CASRTGTSAGELFF. This chain links TRBV2 with TRBJ2-2; the match to TRBD2 covers 8 bases. Germline CDR1 is SNHLY and CDR2 is FYNNEI. The CDR3 loop spans 14 amino acids. Unmatched junction bases numbered 6, after V lost 6 bases and J lost 6 bases.

V and J are TRBV7-8 and TRBJ2-2, with D perhaps being TRBD1 or TRBD2 (5 bases each). The CDR3 runs to 15 residues. CDR1 SGHVS and CDR2 FQNEAQ come from the germline V gene. With 2 bases removed from V and 6 bases from J, the gap between germline ends came to 13 bases. The CDR3 region has the DNA TGTGCCAGCAGCTTAATGGCCGGGGCCGCCGGGGAGCTGTTTTTT. It translates to CASSLMAGAAGELFF.

The chain has TRBV5-1 and TRBJ2-1; no clear D. V lost 1 base to trimming and J lost 7 bases, with 9 bases between them. The CDR3 totals 13 residues. Germline lookup yields CDR1 SGHRS and CDR2 YFSETQ. The CDR3 region is CASSLFMGNEQFF. For the CDR3, the DNA is TGCGCCAGCAGCTTGTTTATGGGGAATGAGCAGTTCTTC.

This rearrangement joins TRBV28 to TRBJ1-2; tentatively, D is TRBD1 (5 bases). CDR3 length: 13 amino acids. The V end lost 2 bases, the J end lost 4 bases, and 8 bases lay between the germline ends. Germline loops: CDR1 MDHEN, CDR2 SYDVKM. The CDR3 sequence is CASSLGALYGYTF. The CDR3 nucleotides are TGTGCCAGCAGTTTAGGGGCCCTCTATGGCTACACCTTC.

The chain has TRBV18 and TRBJ1-4; D unresolved. This CDR3 contains 15 residues. V was clipped by 6 bases and J by 0 bases, with 11 bases between them. Germline CDR1 is KGHSH and CDR2 is LQKENI. This chain's CDR3 is CASSRDIATNEKLFF. CDR3 nucleotides: TGTGCCAGCTCCCGCGACATCGCAACTAATGAAAAACTGTTTTTT.

CDR3 DNA sequence: TGTGCCAGCAGTTTATCGAGAGGGACTAGCGGGTACGAGCAGTACTTC. As protein: CASSLSRGTSGYEQYF. The chain recombines TRBV27 with TRBJ2-7; 12 positions agree with TRBD2. The CDR3 is 16 amino acids. Germline V gene sequence: CDR1 MNHEY, CDR2 SMNVEV (reference sequence). With 0 bases clipped from V and 4 bases from J, the junction kept 4 bases outside the gene matches.

This chain joins TRBV10-3 and TRBJ1-4, with D unclear. This CDR3 spans 14 amino acids. Germline-derived CDR1 and CDR2 are ENHRY and SYGVKD. V lost 5 bases and J lost 1, with 8 bases in between. The CDR3 nucleotides are TGTGCCATCAGTTCCGGGCTAACTAATGAAAAACTGTTTTTT. This sequence encodes CAISSGLTNEKLFF.

This clone was seen more than once but under ten times. The chain joins TRBV7-2 to TRBJ2-1, with 10 bases identical to TRBD1. The germline V gene encodes CDR1 SGHTA and CDR2 FQGNSA. This CDR3 is 15 amino acids long. Trimming took 2 bases from V and 8 from J; bases not matched to a gene: 6. Here the CDR3 reads CASSLKTGGGYEQFF. The CDR3 nucleotides are TGTGCCAGCAGCTTAAAGACAGGGGGCGGGTATGAGCAGTTCTTC.

This clone was detected only a few times. The chain is built from TRBV5-1 and TRBJ2-3; 9 bases match TRBD1. V gave up 5 bases and J gave up 5 bases; unmatched junction bases: 3. There are 13 residues in the CDR3. Looked up from germline, CDR1 is SGHRS and CDR2 is YFSETQ. The CDR3 is CASRGQGLDTQYF. DNA of the CDR3: TGCGCCAGCAGAGGACAGGGGCTAGATACGCAGTATTTT.

The chain links TRBV2 to TRBJ2-2; D not certain. Deletions cut 8 bases from V and 9 bases from J, with 10 bases between. Germline V CDR1 and CDR2: SNHLY, FYNNEI. The CDR3 loop spans 11 amino acids. The CDR3 here is CASRRQRELFF. The CDR3 bases are TGTGCCAGCCGGCGGCAACGGGAGCTGTTTTTT.

The chain recombines TRBV15 with TRBJ2-1; D not resolved. Germline V lookup: CDR1 LNHNV, CDR2 YYDKDF (reference sequence). The V end was cut by 0 bases, the J end by 2 bases, with 14 bases between. This CDR3 spans 17 amino acids. CDR3 DNA sequence: TGTGCCACCAGCAGAGATAGGGTTAACTTGCCCTACAATGAGCAGTTCTTC. It translates to CATSRDRVNLPYNEQFF.

The gene calls are TRBV7-2 and TRBJ2-1; TRBD2 aligns across 7 bases. The CDR3 has 17 residues. The junction had 8 bases not matched to a gene; V was cut back by 0 bases and J by 3 bases. CDR1 is SGHTA and CDR2 is FQGNSA in the germline V gene. CDR3 nucleotides: TGTGCCAGCAGCTTAGCGGGAGCGAGCGGGGTCTACAATGAGCAGTTCTTC. It translates to CASSLAGASGVYNEQFF.

This clone was picked up a small number of times. V usage is TRBV5-1 and J usage is TRBJ1-5, with 11 bases that match TRBD1. With 4 bases clipped from V and 6 bases from J, the junction kept 6 bases outside the gene matches. This CDR3 contains 15 residues. The germline CDR1 and CDR2 sequences are SGHRS and YFSETQ. CDR3 protein: CASSPGQGALQPQHF. CDR3 nucleotide sequence: TGCGCCAGCAGCCCCGGACAGGGGGCTCTTCAGCCCCAGCATTTT.

CDR3 in DNA: TGTGCCAGCAGCAAGCTTCAGGAGGGTGCGGAGACCCAGTACTTC. This gives the protein CASSKLQEGAETQYF. The genes are TRBV21-1 and TRBJ2-5; the table's D call TRBD2 went unverified against the DNA. TRBV21-1 is termed a pseudogene. The CDR3 contains 15 residues.

The V call is TRBV7-3, the J call TRBJ2-3; 8 bases align to TRBD1. The CDR3 spans 16 residues. J lost 5 bases, V lost 2 bases, and 9 bases had no gene match. Germline CDR1 and CDR2: SGHTA and FQGTGA. The CDR3 coding sequence is TGTGCCAGCAGCTTAGTGGGGACAGGAAGTCGAGATACGCAGTATTTT. Its protein is CASSLVGTGSRDTQYF.

This clone has only one observation. This sequence joins TRBV18 and TRBJ1-5; unclear D gene. The ends were cut back, 5 bases at V and 6 bases at J, with 14 bases in the middle. Germline-derived CDR1 and CDR2 are KGHSH and LQKENI. The length of the CDR3 is 14 residues. The CDR3 coding sequence is TGTGCCAGCTCAGACCTGGACGCTCCTCAGCCCCAGCATTTT. This translates into CASSDLDAPQPQHF.

Here the CDR3 reads CAISESGVETQYF. CDR3 nucleotide sequence: TGTGCCATCAGTGAGTCGGGAGTTGAGACCCAGTACTTC. This sequence joins TRBV10-3 and TRBJ2-5; tentative D call: TRBD2 (5 bases). CDR3 length: 13 residues. CDR1 is ENHRY and CDR2 is SYGVKD in the germline V gene. The V end lost 0 bases, the J end lost 5 bases, and 7 bases lay between the germline ends.

J is TRBJ2-1 and V is TRBV5-4; 12 nucleotides agree with TRBD2. The CDR3 consists of 15 residues. Germline values: CDR1 SGHNT, CDR2 YYREEE (reference sequence). Unmatched junction bases numbered 1, after V lost 0 bases and J lost 6 bases. Here the CDR3 reads CASSLVTSGGNEQFF. As DNA, the CDR3 is TGTGCCAGCAGCTTGGTGACTAGCGGGGGCAATGAGCAGTTCTTC.

This chain uses TRBV7-2 with TRBJ2-1, with D unresolved. Germline V gene lookup returns CDR1 SGHTA and CDR2 FQGNSA. V was pared by 0 bases and J by 7 bases, with 10 bases between. CDR3 size: 14 residues. The CDR3 protein is CASSLADVINEQFF. The CDR3 nucleotides read TGTGCCAGCAGCTTAGCTGACGTAATAAATGAGCAGTTCTTC.

The CDR3 region has the DNA TGTGCCAGCAGTTCACAGGGGAACACTGAAGCTTTCTTT. Its translation: CASSSQGNTEAFF. The V gene is TRBV6-6, the J gene TRBJ1-1; maybe TRBD1 (6 bases). Germline-derived CDR1 and CDR2 are MNHNY and SVGAGI (reference sequence). The V end was cut by 4 bases, the J end by 1 base, with 7 bases between. The CDR3 runs to 13 residues.

V gene TRBV6-6 combines with J gene TRBJ2-1; D is unresolved. The CDR3 covers 11 residues. Germline lookup yields CDR1 MNHNY and CDR2 SVGAGI (reference sequence). V dropped 5 bases and J dropped 9 bases, with 8 bases sitting between them. CDR3 residues: CASSLGGEQFF. The CDR3 region has the DNA TGTGCCAGCAGTCTGGGCGGTGAGCAGTTCTTC.